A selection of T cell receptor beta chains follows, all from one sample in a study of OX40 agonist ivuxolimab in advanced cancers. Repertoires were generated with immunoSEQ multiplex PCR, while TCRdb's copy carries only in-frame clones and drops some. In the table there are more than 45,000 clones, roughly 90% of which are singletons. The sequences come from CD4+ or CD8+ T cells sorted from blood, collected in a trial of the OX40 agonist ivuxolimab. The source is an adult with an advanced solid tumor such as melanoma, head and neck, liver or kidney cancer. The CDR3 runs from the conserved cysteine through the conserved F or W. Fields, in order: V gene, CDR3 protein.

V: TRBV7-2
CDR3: CASSSRGGVHNEQFF

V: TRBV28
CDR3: CASSLYGQGGTETQYF

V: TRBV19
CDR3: CASTPGRGNEQYF

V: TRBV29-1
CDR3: CSVYENTEAFF

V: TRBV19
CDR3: CASSIEGYGGMNTEAFF

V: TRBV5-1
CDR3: CASSHGLAVYEQYF

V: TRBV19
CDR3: CASSWGQGDEQFF

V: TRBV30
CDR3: CAWSVPTGYHQPQHF

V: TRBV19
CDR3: CASSLTGGYEQYF

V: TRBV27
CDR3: CASSLSLVGTGSYEQYF

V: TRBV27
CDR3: CASSFNTGELFF

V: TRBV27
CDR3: CASSFGLRPDTQYF

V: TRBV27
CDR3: CASSLIPTGGNTDTQYF